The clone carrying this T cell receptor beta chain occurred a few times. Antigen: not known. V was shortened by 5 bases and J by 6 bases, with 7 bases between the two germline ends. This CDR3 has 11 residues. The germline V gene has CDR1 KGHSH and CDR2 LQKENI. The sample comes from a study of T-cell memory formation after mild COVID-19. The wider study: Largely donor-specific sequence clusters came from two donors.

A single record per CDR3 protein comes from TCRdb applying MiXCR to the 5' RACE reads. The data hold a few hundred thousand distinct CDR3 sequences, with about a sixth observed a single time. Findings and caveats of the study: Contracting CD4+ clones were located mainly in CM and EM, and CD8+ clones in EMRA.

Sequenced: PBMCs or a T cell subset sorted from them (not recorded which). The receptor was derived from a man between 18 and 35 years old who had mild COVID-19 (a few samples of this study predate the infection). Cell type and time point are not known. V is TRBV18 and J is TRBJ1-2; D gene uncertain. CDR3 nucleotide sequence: TGTGCCAGCTCAGCGAAACATGGCTACACCTTC. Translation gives CASSAKHGYTF.